The next 27 T cell receptor beta chains were all read from a single sample in a study of spatial heterogeneity in lung cancer. TCRdb redid the calling of the 5' RACE reads with MiXCR, one entry per CDR3 protein. Among roughly 32,000 distinct CDR3 sequences listed, 10% were seen once. Time point defined: blood at routine non-recurrence follow-up after resection. The sample was PBMCs, taken at follow-up. The receptor set was obtained from a female donor with early-stage non-small cell lung cancer.

This clonotype has ten or more counts. The chain has TRBV27 and TRBJ2-1; possible D gene TRBD1, 6 bases. This CDR3 is built from 14 residues. Germline CDR1 and CDR2: MNHEY and SMNVEV (reference sequence). V lost 5 bases, J lost 6 bases, and 14 bases lay in between. CDR3 region: CASSLQGSINEQFF. In DNA form, the CDR3 reads TGTGCCAGCAGTCTACAGGGCTCAATCAATGAGCAGTTCTTC.

This clonotype was detected many times. This rearrangement joins TRBV20-1 to TRBJ2-1; D unclear. CDR3 size: 12 residues. From germline, CDR1 is DFQATT and CDR2 SNEGSKA (reference sequence). The V and J ends lost 6 bases and 5 bases respectively, with 11 bases between them. This chain's CDR3 is CSAGRSNNEQFF. As DNA, the CDR3 is TGCAGTGCGGGCAGGTCAAACAATGAGCAGTTCTTC.

Relative to its sample, this clonotype is medium-sized. V gene TRBV5-1 combines with J gene TRBJ2-7; D is unresolved. The CDR3 has 14 residues. Trimming shortened V by 0 bases and J by 2 bases, and 9 bases separated the two germline ends. Germline CDR1 is SGHRS and CDR2 is YFSETQ. In nucleotides, the CDR3 is TGCGCCAGCAGCTTGGACGGCAGTCCCTACGAGCAGTACTTC. This encodes CASSLDGSPYEQYF.

This clonotype was detected ten times or more. V and J are TRBV6-5 and TRBJ2-7; 11 bases are a match to TRBD2. Germline V gene lookup returns CDR1 MNHEY and CDR2 SVGAGI. The CDR3 is 15 amino acids. J gave up 4 bases and V 2 bases, and 4 bases lay outside the gene matches. This CDR3 is CASSYRGLAGYEQYF. The CDR3 DNA is TGTGCCAGCAGTTACCGTGGACTAGCGGGTTACGAGCAGTACTTC.

This clonotype was seen at least ten times. The genes are TRBV3-1 and TRBJ2-2, with D tentatively TRBD1 or TRBD2 (5 bases each). The V end was cut by 2 bases, the J end by 4 bases, with 11 bases between. CDR1 is LGHDT and CDR2 is YNNKEL in the germline V gene (reference sequence). The CDR3 contains 15 residues. In DNA form, the CDR3 reads TGTGCCAGCAGCCAACAGGGCCGGGGCACCGGGGAGCTGTTTTTT. Its translation is CASSQQGRGTGELFF. Filled out from reference TRBV3-1 and TRBJ2-2, the complete variable domain reads DTAVSQTPKYLVTQMGNDKSIKCEQNLGHDTMYWYKQDSKKFLKIMFSYNNKELIINETVPNRFSPKSPDKAHLNLHINSLELGDSAVYFCASSQQGRGTGELFFGEGSRLTVL.

The gene calls are TRBV5-1 and TRBJ2-1, with 13 bases fitting TRBD2. This CDR3 is built from 19 residues. Germline CDR1 SGHRS, CDR2 YFSETQ. Trimming cost V 4 bases and J 2 bases; bases outside gene matches: 12. CDR3 bases: TGCGCCAGCAGCAGCCCGACTAGCGGGAGGTTTGTCGCCTACAATGAGCAGTTCTTC. Translating gives CASSSPTSGRFVAYNEQFF.

This clonotype was seen at least ten times. The chain combines TRBV27 with TRBJ1-1; TRBD1 might be the D (6 bases). Germline loops: CDR1 MNHEY, CDR2 SMNVEV (reference sequence). V lost 5 bases, J lost 0 bases, and 19 bases lay in between. This CDR3 has 17 amino acids. Here the CDR3 reads CASSPYGIGQMNTEAFF. The CDR3 DNA reads TGTGCCAGCAGTCCCTACGGAATTGGACAGATGAACACTGAAGCTTTCTTT.

This clonotype occurred a few times. The CDR3 coding sequence is TGTGCCAGCAGCTTAGACAGGGGGAGACGCTGGGACACTGAAGCTTTCTTT. It yields the protein CASSLDRGRRWDTEAFF. V gene TRBV7-2 combines with J gene TRBJ1-1, with 8 bases aligning to TRBD1. There are 17 residues in the CDR3. In germline, CDR1 is SGHTA, CDR2 FQGNSA. The J segment lost 3 bases and the V segment lost 1 base, leaving 10 bases of the junction unmatched.

This clonotype was observed many times. The chain uses TRBV15 and TRBJ1-1; 7 bases fit TRBD1. This CDR3 has 14 amino acids. From germline, CDR1 is LNHNV and CDR2 YYDKDF (reference sequence). After removal of 1 base from V and 7 bases from J, the junction contained 6 bases not matched to a gene. The CDR3 nucleotides are TGTGCCACCAGCAGAGCCCGACAGGGTATTGAAGCTTTCTTT. It encodes CATSRARQGIEAFF.

Details on this clonotype: Just one base apart from a much larger clone, this may be a read error. The V and J genes are TRBV20-1 and TRBJ1-1; 8 bases map to TRBD1. This CDR3 is 13 amino acids long. The V segment lost 7 bases and the J segment 3 bases; nucleotides outside the gene matches: 7. Germline V gene lookup returns CDR1 DFQATT and CDR2 SNEGSKA (reference sequence). The CDR3, as DNA: TGCAGTGTCCCACAGGGGGTTGACACTGAAGCTTTCTTT. It is translated as CSVPQGVDTEAFF.

In its sample, this clonotype was seen many times. The chain employs TRBV4-1 and TRBJ2-7, with D unresolved. There are 11 residues in the CDR3. V lost 1 base and J 6 bases, leaving 4 bases between the germline ends. The germline CDR1 and CDR2 sequences are MGHRA and YSYEKL. In DNA, the CDR3 is TGCGCCAGCAGCCAAGGTTCCGAGCAGTACTTC. This sequence encodes CASSQGSEQYF.

This clonotype occurred once. A much larger clone lies one base from this, so it may be a read error. The V and J genes are TRBV20-1 and TRBJ2-1; 7 bases are a match to TRBD1. V lost 0 bases to trimming and J lost 3 bases; unmatched junction nucleotides: 5. There are 15 residues in the CDR3. The germline CDR1 and CDR2 sequences are DFQATT and SNEGSKA (reference sequence). The chain's CDR3 is CSARDRGQDYNEQFF. The CDR3 nucleotides are TGCAGTGCTAGAGATCGTGGACAGGACTACAATGAGCAGTTCTTC.

This clonotype occurred many times. This chain joins TRBV12-3 or TRBV12-4 and TRBJ2-2, with D perhaps matching TRBD1 (5 bases). The CDR3 runs to 15 residues. V was shortened by 8 bases and J by 2 bases, with 15 bases between the two germline ends. In DNA, the CDR3 is TGTGCCAGCCGTCATCAGGGATCCAACACCGGGGAGCTGTTTTTT. Amino acid sequence: CASRHQGSNTGELFF.

This clonotype was counted a single time. The chain joins TRBV7-9 to TRBJ2-6; maybe TRBD1 (6 bases). Germline V gives CDR1 SEHNR, CDR2 FQNEAQ (reference sequence). The CDR3 length is 16 residues. Trimming removed 4 bases from V and 4 bases from J, with 14 bases in between. CDR3 in amino acids: CASSSITGTGANVLTF. The CDR3, as DNA: TGTGCCAGCAGCTCGATAACAGGGACCGGGGCCAACGTCCTGACTTTC.

The chain employs TRBV3-1 and TRBJ1-4; 7 bases align to TRBD1. V shed 4 bases and J 1 base; nucleotides not matched to a gene: 3. CDR1 and CDR2 from the germline V gene are LGHDT and YNNKEL (reference sequence). The CDR3 has 15 amino acids. The CDR3: CASSPRQGTNEKLFF. CDR3 nucleotide sequence: TGTGCCAGCAGCCCCCGACAGGGAACTAATGAAAAACTGTTTTTT.

This sequence joins TRBV20-1 and TRBJ1-1; 10 bases agree with TRBD1. V was pared by 5 bases and J by 1 base, with 7 bases of the junction left unmatched. Germline V CDR1 and CDR2: DFQATT, SNEGSKA (reference sequence). The CDR3 spans 15 residues. The CDR3 protein is CSAARDRGWNTEAFF. CDR3 sequence (DNA): TGCAGTGCTGCCCGGGACAGGGGATGGAACACTGAAGCTTTCTTT.

This clonotype was counted at least ten times. CDR3 sequence (DNA): TGCAGCGTTTGGAAACTAGCGGGGGGGCGACCTTCCTACGAGCAGTACTTC. Protein: CSVWKLAGGRPSYEQYF. The chain employs TRBV29-1 and TRBJ2-7, with 13 bases aligning to TRBD2. The CDR3 is 17 residues long. Per germline, CDR1 SQVTM and CDR2 ANQGSEA. V was clipped by 5 bases and J by 1 base; unmatched bases: 11.

This clonotype came up a few times. The chain carries TRBV11-2 and TRBJ2-7; a weak D match, TRBD1 (5 bases). CDR1 is SGHAT, CDR2 FQNNGV, per germline. Trimming took 8 bases from V and 1 from J, leaving 12 bases between them. The CDR3 covers 13 residues. DNA of the CDR3: TGTGCCAGCGGGCAGGGTACATCCTACGAGCAGTACTTC. Protein sequence: CASGQGTSYEQYF.

The chain combines TRBV7-3 with TRBJ1-5, with a weak D call TRBD1 (6 bases). V was trimmed by 6 bases and J by 6 bases, leaving 18 bases between them. The CDR3 has 15 amino acids. Germline CDR1 SGHTA, CDR2 FQGTGA. The DNA of the CDR3 is TGTGCCAGCAGTCTACTTGGGGGGCAAGGTCAGCCCCAGCATTTT. Protein sequence: CASSLLGGQGQPQHF.

This clonotype was picked up many times. J is TRBJ1-1 and V is TRBV30; TRBD1 matches at 8 bases. V lost 4 bases to trimming and J lost 1 base; unmatched junction nucleotides: 2. The CDR3 covers 13 residues. The V gene's germline CDR1 is GTSNPN and CDR2 SVGIG (reference sequence). The CDR3 sequence: CAWTGTGNTEAFF. CDR3 in DNA: TGTGCCTGGACCGGGACAGGGAACACTGAAGCTTTCTTT.

J is TRBJ1-2 and V is TRBV28; D possibly corresponds to TRBD1 (6 bases). V was shortened by 3 bases and J by 3 bases, with 14 bases between the two germline ends. This CDR3 comprises 15 residues. Germline V gives CDR1 MDHEN, CDR2 SYDVKM. The CDR3 DNA follows: TGTGCCAGCAGTTTTGCAGGGGAGCATTACTATGGCTACACCTTC. Translation gives CASSFAGEHYYGYTF.

This clonotype was observed many times. The chain links TRBV7-9 to TRBJ2-6; 8 bases fit TRBD1. CDR3 length: 19 amino acids. CDR1 and CDR2 (germline): SEHNR, FQNEAQ (reference sequence). With V trimmed by 2 bases and J by 0 bases, 9 bases remained unmatched. In DNA, the CDR3 is TGTGCCAGCAGCTTACTCCGGGGACAGGCCGTCTCTGGGGCCAACGTCCTGACTTTC. The encoded protein is CASSLLRGQAVSGANVLTF.

V gene TRBV2 combines with J gene TRBJ1-5, with D unclear. Trimming removed 0 bases at V and 0 bases at J, with 12 bases between. In germline, CDR1 is SNHLY, CDR2 FYNNEI. The CDR3 covers 17 residues. DNA for the CDR3: TGTGCCAGCAGTGAAGCGTTGGAAAACTATAGCAATCAGCCCCAGCATTTT. Translating gives CASSEALENYSNQPQHF.

This clonotype was detected ten times or more. The chain recombines TRBV5-8 with TRBJ1-5; D gene ambiguous. The CDR3 has 13 amino acids. V was trimmed by 5 bases and J by 3 bases, leaving 9 bases between them. The germline V gene has CDR1 SGHTS and CDR2 YDEGEE. DNA for the CDR3: TGTGCCAGCAGAGAGGGAAACAATCAGCCCCAGCATTTT. The encoded protein is CASREGNNQPQHF.

This clonotype was seen at least ten times. The rearrangement joins TRBV6-1 to TRBJ2-5, with D possibly matching TRBD1 (5 bases). The V end was cut by 6 bases, the J end by 1 base, with 9 bases between. This CDR3 has 13 amino acids. Germline V lookup: CDR1 MNHNS, CDR2 SASEGT. DNA of the CDR3: TGTGCCAGCAGACAGGCGCTCCAAGAGACCCAGTACTTC. As protein: CASRQALQETQYF.

The chain has TRBV30 and TRBJ2-7; D is ambiguous. This CDR3 is 11 amino acids long. The V and J ends lost 1 base and 7 bases respectively, with 8 bases between them. Germline CDR1 is GTSNPN and CDR2 is SVGIG (reference sequence). The CDR3 is CAWSGNLEQYF. In DNA, the CDR3 is TGTGCCTGGAGTGGGAACTTAGAGCAGTACTTC.

V gene TRBV6-5 combines with J gene TRBJ1-6, with a tentative D call TRBD1 (5 bases). The CDR3 is 15 amino acids. The V end was cut by 5 bases, the J end by 7 bases, with 15 bases between. Germline V gene sequence: CDR1 MNHEY, CDR2 SVGAGI. Here the CDR3 reads CASSLLGDGNSPLHF. The DNA of the CDR3 is TGTGCCAGCAGTCTGCTTGGGGACGGAAATTCACCCCTCCACTTT.